These T cell receptor beta chains were read from a single sample in a study of Ad26.COV2.S vaccination and SARS-CoV-2 variants. Generated by immunoSEQ multiplex PCR, the TCRdb table keeps only in-frame clones and is missing some. The data hold roughly 300,000 clones, with 80% to 90% observed a single time. Sequences were derived from peripheral blood, sampled in a trial of Ad26.COV2.S vaccine versus placebo. Receptor source: a person between 18 and 59 years old who received the Ad26.COV2.S COVID-19 vaccine or a placebo. Both conserved end residues are part of each CDR3. The D gene is left open where the match is weak. Some rows have no size entry. The others give once, few or many, or a class for an expanded clone.

size	length	V	D	J	DNA	CDR3
few	11	TRBV19	NA	TRBJ1-1	TGTGCCAGTAAGAGGGAGCCGGCCGCTTTCTTT	CASKREPAAFF
NA	15	TRBV3-1/TRBV3-2	NA	TRBJ1-6	TGTGCCAGCAGCCAAGGGGGGGGCAGGGGTTCACCCCTCCACTTT	CASSQGGGRGSPLHF
NA	14	TRBV28	NA	TRBJ1-2	TGTGCCAGCACCCAATACTACGGGCCGGCTGGCTACACCTTC	CASTQYYGPAGYTF
few	14	TRBV4-3	TRBD1	TRBJ2-7	TGCGCCAGCAGCCCGGGACAGGGGAGCTACGAGCAGTACTTC	CASSPGQGSYEQYF
NA	14	TRBV5-1	NA	TRBJ2-7	TGCGCCAGCAGCTTGGATGGGGTGGCGAGGGAGCAGTACTTC	CASSLDGVAREQYF
NA	17	TRBV4-2	NA	TRBJ1-5	TGTGCCAGCAGCCAAGATCAAGGCAAGACGTCAATTCGGCCCCAGCATTTT	CASSQDQGKTSIRPQHF
NA	14	TRBV5-1	TRBD1	TRBJ1-2	TGCGCCAGCAGAACCGGGACAGGTGGCCCAGGCTACACCTTC	CASRTGTGGPGYTF
few	14	TRBV6-6	NA	TRBJ1-2	TGTGCCAGCAGTTACGAGGGGTGGAGGTATGGCTACACCTTC	CASSYEGWRYGYTF
NA	14	TRBV4-1	NA	TRBJ1-6	TGCGCCAGCAGCCAGCCACAGGGCCGTTCACCCCTCCACTTT	CASSQPQGRSPLHF
NA	15	TRBV5-4	NA	TRBJ2-7	TGTGCCAGCAGCTTGGACTCAGGGGTAGCCTACGAGCAGTACTTC	CASSLDSGVAYEQYF
few	14	TRBV5-6	NA	TRBJ1-1	TGTGCCAGCAGCTTTGTAGGGGAGAACACTGAAGCTTTCTTT	CASSFVGENTEAFF